Following are 16 T cell receptor beta chains from one sample sequenced in a study of blood T cell repertoires in COVID-19 (dated by TCRdb to the early 2020s). Receptors were amplified or captured by the immunoSEQ multiplex PCR assay. In TCRdb, the immuneACCESS table is reduced to in-frame sequences with V and J assigned. These tables do not hold every clone; where another copy was compared, an unresolved V gene accounts for under half, and the others remain unexplained. The sample data list tens of thousands of clones, and 75% to 90% of these were observed just once. The ten largest clones represent about 4.8% of the sample. The sequenced sample consisted of peripheral blood. The receptors were gathered from a man in his fifties or sixties with COVID-19, enrolled during active disease.

The chain has TRBV6-5 and TRBJ1-2; 10 nucleotides align to TRBD1. CDR1 is MNHEY and CDR2 is SVGAGI in the germline V gene. V was clipped by 8 bases and J by 8 bases; unmatched bases: 5. The CDR3 has 12 residues. Here the CDR3 DNA reads TGTGCCAGCCGACAGGGGGCAAGGGGCTACACCTTC. It encodes CASRQGARGYTF.

This rearrangement joins TRBV19 to TRBJ1-2; no clear D gene. Germline V gene data show CDR1 as LNHDA and CDR2 as SQIVND (reference sequence). Trimming shortened V by 3 bases and J by 7 bases, and 12 bases separated the two germline ends. This CDR3 spans 13 amino acids. The CDR3 coding sequence is TGTGCCAGTAGTATTGGTCAGGATGGTGGCTACACCTTC. Translating gives CASSIGQDGGYTF.

Concerning this clone itself: The same CDR3 arises from other DNA sequences in this sample as well. The chain joins TRBV5-1 to TRBJ2-1; 10 bases map to TRBD2. With V trimmed by 0 bases and J by 6 bases, 3 bases remained unmatched. Per germline, CDR1 SGHRS and CDR2 YFSETQ. The CDR3 runs 15 residues. CDR3 DNA: TGCGCCAGCAGCTTGGAGTTAGCGGGAGGCAATGAGCAGTTCTTC. Translated, it gives CASSLELAGGNEQFF. Variable domain in full (rest from reference TRBV5-1 and TRBJ2-1): KAGVTQTPRYLIKTRGQQVTLSCSPISGHRSVSWYQQTPGQGLQFLFEYFSETQRNKGNFPGRFSGRQFSNSRSEMNVSTLELGDSALYLCASSLELAGGNEQFFGPGTRLTVL.

V gene TRBV9 combines with J gene TRBJ2-7, with D perhaps TRBD1 (6 bases). V lost 0 bases and J 2 bases, leaving 9 bases between the germline ends. The germline V gene has CDR1 SGDLS and CDR2 YYNGEE. CDR3 length: 14 residues. DNA for the CDR3: TGTGCCAGCAGCGTAGAAGGGGGACCCTACGAGCAGTACTTC. It is translated as CASSVEGGPYEQYF.

The chain employs TRBV5-1 and TRBJ2-3, with 7 bases that match TRBD1. The CDR3 is 14 amino acids. The trim removed 3 bases at V and 3 bases at J, leaving 4 bases unmatched. Looked up from germline, CDR1 is SGHRS and CDR2 is YFSETQ. For the CDR3, the DNA is TGCGCCAGCAGCTCCCGACAGGGTACAGATACGCAGTATTTT. It yields the protein CASSSRQGTDTQYF.

The chain combines TRBV11-2 with TRBJ1-1; 8 nucleotides agree with TRBD1. From germline, CDR1 is SGHAT and CDR2 FQNNGV. J gave up 5 bases and V 4 bases, and 6 bases lay outside the gene matches. The CDR3 sequence is 14 residues long. CDR3 DNA sequence: TGTGCCAGCAGCTCAATCAGGGGGCGGACTGAAGCTTTCTTT. Amino acids: CASSSIRGRTEAFF.

The chain combines TRBV7-9 with TRBJ1-2; tentatively, D is TRBD1 (6 bases). CDR3 size: 13 residues. Per germline, CDR1 SEHNR and CDR2 FQNEAQ (reference sequence). V dropped 5 bases and J dropped 7 bases, with 14 bases sitting between them. The CDR3 DNA reads as TGTGCCAGCAGCGGACAACAGGGATTTGGCTACACCTTC. This codes for CASSGQQGFGYTF. The full variable domain, with the rest looked up from reference TRBV7-9 and TRBJ1-2, is DTGVSQNPRHKITKRGQNVTFRCDPISEHNRLYWYRQTLGQGPEFLTYFQNEAQLEKSRLLSDRFSAERPKGSFSTLEIQRTEQGDSAMYLCASSGQQGFGYTFGSGTRLTVV.

The sample holds one count of this clone. V gene TRBV11-2 combines with J gene TRBJ2-1; TRBD2 is a possible D gene (6 bases). CDR1 and CDR2 from the germline V gene are SGHAT and FQNNGV. V lost 2 bases and J lost 9, with 17 bases in between. This CDR3 has 15 amino acids. The CDR3 spells CASSLQGVGRSEQFF. The CDR3 region has the DNA TGTGCCAGCAGCTTACAGGGTGTGGGGAGGAGTGAGCAGTTCTTC.

This clone was recorded at least ten times. This chain links TRBV7-9 with TRBJ2-7; the D gene is possibly TRBD2 (6 bases). The V end was cut by 3 bases, the J end by 6 bases, with 12 bases between. Germline assignment: CDR1 SEHNR and CDR2 FQNEAQ (reference sequence). The CDR3 contains 13 residues. The CDR3 DNA reads TGTGCCAGCAGCTTGGGGGGTTGGAGCGAGCAGTACTTC. Amino acids: CASSLGGWSEQYF.

The V call is TRBV5-8, the J call TRBJ2-7; 8 positions agree with TRBD1. Germline V CDR1 and CDR2: SGHTS, YDEGEE. This CDR3 is built from 14 residues. V trimming: 4 bases; J trimming: 1 base; junction bases outside the gene matches: 4. CDR3 nucleotides: TGTGCCAGCAGCCCGACAGGGGATTCCTACGAGCAGTACTTC. This gives the protein CASSPTGDSYEQYF.

The rearrangement uses TRBV7-3 and TRBJ1-2, with 8 bases identical to TRBD1. This CDR3 region has 17 residues. With V trimmed by 1 base and J by 4 bases, 11 bases remained unmatched. The germline V gene has CDR1 SGHTA and CDR2 FQGTGA. The CDR3 DNA reads as TGTGCCAGCAGCTTAAACGCAGGGGGCGTATTTCCCTATGGCTACACCTTC. Its translation is CASSLNAGGVFPYGYTF.

J is TRBJ2-3 and V is TRBV2; 9 bases line up with TRBD2. The J segment lost 0 bases and the V segment lost 8 bases, leaving 6 bases of the junction unmatched. Germline V gene data show CDR1 as SNHLY and CDR2 as FYNNEI. The length of the CDR3 is 15 residues. CDR3 DNA sequence: TGTGCCAGCGCGACTAGCGGAGCTAGCACAGATACGCAGTATTTT. Translated: CASATSGASTDTQYF. The full variable domain, rest sourced from reference TRBV2 and TRBJ2-3, is EPEVTQTPSHQVTQMGQEVILRCVPISNHLYFYWYRQILGQKVEFLVSFYNNEISEKSEIFDDQFSVERPDGSNFTLKIRSTKLEDSAMYFCASATSGASTDTQYFGPGTRLTVL.

The CDR3 spells CASSFDTGGEGAFF. Written as DNA, the CDR3 is TGTGCCAGCAGCTTTGACACAGGGGGGGAAGGAGCTTTCTTT. V and J are TRBV11-2 and TRBJ1-1, with 8 positions matching TRBD1. Per the germline V gene, CDR1 is SGHAT and CDR2 is FQNNGV. With 3 bases clipped from V and 10 bases from J, the junction kept 10 bases outside the gene matches. The CDR3 sequence is 14 residues long.

The chain is built from TRBV5-1 and TRBJ2-1, with a weak D call TRBD2 (6 bases). From germline, CDR1 is SGHRS and CDR2 YFSETQ. The CDR3 has 17 amino acids. Trimming pared 0 bases from V and 4 bases from J, leaving 17 bases between. CDR3 protein: CASSLVANSGPYNEQFF. The CDR3 coding sequence is TGCGCCAGCAGCTTGGTTGCTAACAGCGGGCCTTACAATGAGCAGTTCTTC.

The V gene is TRBV5-4, the J gene TRBJ2-2; 9 positions agree with TRBD2. Trimming removed 2 bases from V and 6 bases from J; junction bases left unmatched: 5. This CDR3 spans 15 amino acids. CDR1 and CDR2 (germline): SGHNT, YYREEE (reference sequence). In DNA form, the CDR3 reads TGTGCCAGCAGCTTCACTTTAGCGGGGGCCGGGGAGCTGTTTTTT. Translating it yields CASSFTLAGAGELFF. The whole variable domain, filled in from reference TRBV5-4 and TRBJ2-2, reads ETGVTQSPTHLIKTRGQQVTLRCSSQSGHNTVSWYQQALGQGPQFIFQYYREEENGRGNFPPRFSGLQFPNYSSELNVNALELDDSALYLCASSFTLAGAGELFFGEGSRLTVL.

The chain joins TRBV20-1 to TRBJ2-5; D unresolved. The CDR3 extends over 11 amino acids. CDR1 and CDR2 (germline): DFQATT, SNEGSKA (reference sequence). V was shortened by 5 bases and J by 3 bases, with 7 bases between the two germline ends. CDR3 in amino acids: CSAPSEETQYF. For the CDR3, the DNA is TGCAGTGCTCCCTCGGAAGAGACCCAGTACTTC.